This T cell receptor beta chain was retrieved from a study of shared clonotypes between healthy human individuals. Repertoires were generated with immunoSEQ multiplex PCR, while TCRdb's copy carries only in-frame clones and drops some. The sample yields roughly 2,300,000 clones, 85% to 95% seen once. This clone appeared a few times. Other DNA sequences in the same sample also yield this CDR3. The sequence derives from a young man in good health. Some clones in this sample may be carry-over from other donors' samples. Sequenced material: naive CD4+ T cells from PBMCs. Subset: CD45RA+ positively selected.

The CDR3 coding sequence is TGTGCCAGCAGCTTAGAGGGCTACAATGAGCAGTTCTTC. Translated, it gives CASSLEGYNEQFF. The chain combines TRBV11-3 with TRBJ2-1; D is ambiguous. V was clipped by 0 bases and J by 3 bases, with 3 bases between them. There are 13 residues in the CDR3. CDR1 and CDR2 (germline): SGHNT, YENEEA.